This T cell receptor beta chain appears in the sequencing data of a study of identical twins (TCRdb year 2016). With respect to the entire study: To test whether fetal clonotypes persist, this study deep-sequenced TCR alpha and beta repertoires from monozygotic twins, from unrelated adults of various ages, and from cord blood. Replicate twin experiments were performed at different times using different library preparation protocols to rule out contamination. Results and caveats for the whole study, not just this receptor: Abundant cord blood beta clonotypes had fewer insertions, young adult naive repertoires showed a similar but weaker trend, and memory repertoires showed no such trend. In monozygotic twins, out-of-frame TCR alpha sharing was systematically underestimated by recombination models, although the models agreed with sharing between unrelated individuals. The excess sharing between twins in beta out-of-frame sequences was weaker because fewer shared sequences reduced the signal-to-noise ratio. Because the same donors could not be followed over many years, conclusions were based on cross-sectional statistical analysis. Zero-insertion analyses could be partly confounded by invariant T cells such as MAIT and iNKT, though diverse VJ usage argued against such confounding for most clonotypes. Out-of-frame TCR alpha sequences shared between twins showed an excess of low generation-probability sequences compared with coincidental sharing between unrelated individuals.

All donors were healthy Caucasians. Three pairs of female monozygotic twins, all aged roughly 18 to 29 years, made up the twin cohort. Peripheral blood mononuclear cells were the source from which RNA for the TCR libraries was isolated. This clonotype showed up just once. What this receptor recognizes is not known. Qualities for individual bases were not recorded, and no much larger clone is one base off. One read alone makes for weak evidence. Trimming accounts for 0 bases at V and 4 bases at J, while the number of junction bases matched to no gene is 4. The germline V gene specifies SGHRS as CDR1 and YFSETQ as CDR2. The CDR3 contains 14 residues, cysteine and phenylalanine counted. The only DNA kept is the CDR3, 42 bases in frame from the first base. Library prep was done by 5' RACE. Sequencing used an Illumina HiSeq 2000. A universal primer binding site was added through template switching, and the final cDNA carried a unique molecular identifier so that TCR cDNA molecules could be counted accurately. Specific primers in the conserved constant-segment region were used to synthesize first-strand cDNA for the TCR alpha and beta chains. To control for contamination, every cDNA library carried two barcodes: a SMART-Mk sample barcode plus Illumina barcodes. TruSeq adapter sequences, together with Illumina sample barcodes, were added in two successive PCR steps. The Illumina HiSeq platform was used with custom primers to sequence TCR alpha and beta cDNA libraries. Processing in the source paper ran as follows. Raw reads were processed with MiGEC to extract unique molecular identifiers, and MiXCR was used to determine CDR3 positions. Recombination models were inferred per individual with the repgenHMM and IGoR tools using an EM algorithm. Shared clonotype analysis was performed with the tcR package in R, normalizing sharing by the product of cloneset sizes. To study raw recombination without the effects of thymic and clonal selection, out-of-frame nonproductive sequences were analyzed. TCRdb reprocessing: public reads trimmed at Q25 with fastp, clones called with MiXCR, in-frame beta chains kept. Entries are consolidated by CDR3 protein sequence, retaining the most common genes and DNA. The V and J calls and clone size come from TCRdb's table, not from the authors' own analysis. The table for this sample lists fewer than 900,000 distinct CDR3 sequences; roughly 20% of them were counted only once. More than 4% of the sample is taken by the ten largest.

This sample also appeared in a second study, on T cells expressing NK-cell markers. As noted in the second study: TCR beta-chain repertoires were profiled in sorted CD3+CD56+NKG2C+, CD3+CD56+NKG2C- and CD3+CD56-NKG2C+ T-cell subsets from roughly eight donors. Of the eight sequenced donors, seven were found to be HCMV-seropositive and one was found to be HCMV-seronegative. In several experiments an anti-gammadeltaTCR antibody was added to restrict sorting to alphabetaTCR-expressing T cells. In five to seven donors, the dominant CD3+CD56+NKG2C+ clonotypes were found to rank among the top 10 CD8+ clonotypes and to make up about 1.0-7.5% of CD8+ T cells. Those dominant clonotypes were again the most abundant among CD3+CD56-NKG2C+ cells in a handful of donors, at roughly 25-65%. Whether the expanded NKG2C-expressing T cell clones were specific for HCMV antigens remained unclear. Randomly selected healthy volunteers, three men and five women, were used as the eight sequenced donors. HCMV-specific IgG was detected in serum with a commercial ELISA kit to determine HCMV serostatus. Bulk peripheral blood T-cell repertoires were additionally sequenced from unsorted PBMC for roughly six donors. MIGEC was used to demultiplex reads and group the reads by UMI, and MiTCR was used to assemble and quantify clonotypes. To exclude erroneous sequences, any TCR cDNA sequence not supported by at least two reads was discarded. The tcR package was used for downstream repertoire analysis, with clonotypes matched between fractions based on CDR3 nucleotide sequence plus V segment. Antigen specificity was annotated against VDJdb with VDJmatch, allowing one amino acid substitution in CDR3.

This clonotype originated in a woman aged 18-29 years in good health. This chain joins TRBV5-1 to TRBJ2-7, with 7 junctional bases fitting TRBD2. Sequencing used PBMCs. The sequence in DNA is TGCGCCAGCAGCTTGGATTGGGAGGGTTACGAGCAGTACTTC. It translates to CASSLDWEGYEQYF.